Presented here are 12 T cell receptor beta chains from one specimen sequenced in a study of CXCR3-negative and CXCR3-positive naive CD8 T cells. Study-wide findings and caveats: Relative to CXCR3-negative naive cells, CXCR3-positive naive cells had more hydrophobic TRB CDR3s.

The TRB libraries of cDNA were built by UMI-labeled 5' RACE. No DNA is given; TCRdb re-called the 5' RACE reads and lists each CDR3 protein once. Recorded here are 130,000 or so distinct CDR3 sequences; the top ten clones represent around 0.41%. These receptors lack a known antigen. The specimen sequenced was naive CXCR3+ CD8+ T cells from blood. Specified subset: CD45RO-CCR7+CD27+CD95- naive CD8+ T cells expressing CXCR3 (TNR3+). The receptor source for this set is a human donor in good health. Some clones in this sample may be carry-over from other donors' samples.

This chain joins TRBV21-1 and TRBJ2-7; there is no DNA to check the TCRdb D call of TRBD2. TRBV21-1 is deemed a pseudogene. The CDR3 runs to 13 residues. The CDR3 region is CTGGVSYVLDRYF.

This chain connects TRBV7-9 to TRBJ2-7; TCRdb's assignment of TRBD2 cannot be checked, as there is no DNA. The CDR3 runs to 18 residues. Germline V CDR1 and CDR2: SEHNR, FQNEAQ (reference sequence). The CDR3 loop reads CASSTDGFYEQPSWEQYF.

The chain uses TRBV28 and TRBJ2-3; the TCRdb D gene call, TRBD2, has no DNA to confirm it. Germline CDR1 reads MDHEN; CDR2 reads SYDVKM. The CDR3 extends over 16 amino acids. The CDR3 here is CASSLQLAGDRDTQYF. Based on the CDR3 plus reference TRBV28 and TRBJ2-3, the full variable domain is DVKVTQSSRYLVKRTGEKVFLECVQDMDHENMFWYRQDPGLGLRLIYFSYDVKMKEKGDIPEGYSVSREKKERFSLILESASTNQTSMYLCASSLQLAGDRDTQYFGPGTRLTVL.

J is TRBJ1-4 and V is TRBV29-1. The germline gives CDR1 SQVTM, CDR2 ANQGSEA. This CDR3 is built from 13 residues. The CDR3 loop reads CSVGAGNNEKLFF.

The chain links TRBV27 to TRBJ1-1; TCRdb's D gene call, TRBD1, goes unchecked for lack of DNA. Germline CDR1 and CDR2: MNHEY and SMNVEV (reference sequence). There are 15 residues in the CDR3. This CDR3 is CASSLSGTGNTEAFF.

The chain uses TRBV9 and TRBJ2-5; TCRdb gives TRBD1 as the D gene, but with no DNA this cannot be confirmed. The CDR3 is made up of 15 amino acids. Germline V gives CDR1 SGDLS, CDR2 YYNGEE. CDR3 sequence reads: CASSVASGQGETQYF.

The chain carries TRBV28 and TRBJ2-7. Germline lookup yields CDR1 MDHEN and CDR2 SYDVKM. The CDR3 runs to 13 residues. CDR3 sequence: CASSLTVLYEQYF.

The CDR3 spells CSGGGREGTEAFF. The chain uses TRBV29-1 and TRBJ1-1; TCRdb names TRBD1, which stays unverified in the absence of DNA. The CDR3 is made up of 13 amino acids. Per the germline V gene, CDR1 is SQVTM and CDR2 is ANQGSEA.

The V gene is TRBV4-3, the J gene TRBJ2-1. This CDR3 is built from 15 residues. Germline V lookup: CDR1 LGHNA, CDR2 YSLEER. The CDR3 spells CASSQEGSSYNEQFF.

The genes are TRBV4-1 and TRBJ2-7; there is no DNA to check the TCRdb D call of TRBD1. From germline, CDR1 is MGHRA and CDR2 YSYEKL. This CDR3 is built from 14 residues. The chain's CDR3 is CASSTGQGAAVQYF.

This sequence joins TRBV21-1 and TRBJ1-2. TRBV21-1 is reported as a pseudogene. This CDR3 contains 19 residues. The CDR3 sequence: CASSSPRRQPMLANYGYTF.

This chain's CDR3 is CASSSGTSGRIWSYEQYF. The V call is TRBV6-6, the J call TRBJ2-7; TCRdb returns TRBD2, unconfirmable since there is no DNA. Germline V gives CDR1 MNHNY, CDR2 SVGAGI (reference sequence). The CDR3 covers 18 residues.